A single sample gave rise to the 3 T cell receptor beta chains below, sequenced in a study of CD8+CD57+ T cells in acquired aplastic anemia. Investigators profiled TCR beta VDJ and CDR3 from genomic DNA template. TCRdb itself ran the reads through MiXCR, one entry per CDR3 protein. The sample has about 110,000 distinct CDR3 sequences; under 60% are singletons. Sequenced sample: sorted CD4+, CD8+, or CD8+CD57+ T cells (not recorded which) from PBMCs. These receptor sequences come from a human donor in good health, serving as a control.

As concerns this clonotype: The germline gene is not matched at one end of the junction; a read error may be the cause. This chain uses TRBV29-1 with TRBJ1-2; a weak D match, TRBD1 (5 bases). The CDR3 is 14 amino acids. The germline V gene has CDR1 SQVTM and CDR2 ANQGSEA. The CDR3 reads CGVEDRGRLYGYTF. The CDR3 nucleotides are TGCGGCGTTGAAGATCGGGGCCGTCTCTATGGCTACACCTTC.

This clonotype was detected many times. The chain combines TRBV11-2 with TRBJ2-1, with a tentative D call TRBD2 (6 bases). The CDR3 contains 14 residues. Looked up from germline, CDR1 is SGHAT and CDR2 is FQNNGV. With 3 bases removed from V and 0 bases from J, the gap between germline ends came to 6 bases. The CDR3 coding sequence is TGTGCCAGCAGCTTGCGGGGCTCCTACAATGAGCAGTTCTTC. Translated, it gives CASSLRGSYNEQFF.

With regard to this clonotype: This may be a read error: a much more frequent sequence differs by one nucleotide. The rearrangement links TRBV25-1 to TRBJ1-1; D gene unclear. CDR1 is MGHDK, CDR2 SYGVNS, per germline. The CDR3 extends over 14 amino acids. V gave up 5 bases and J gave up 3 bases, with 13 bases separating them. The CDR3 DNA reads TGTGCCAGCAGTTACAAAGTAGCAGACACTGAAGCTTTCTTT. It codes for CASSYKVADTEAFF.